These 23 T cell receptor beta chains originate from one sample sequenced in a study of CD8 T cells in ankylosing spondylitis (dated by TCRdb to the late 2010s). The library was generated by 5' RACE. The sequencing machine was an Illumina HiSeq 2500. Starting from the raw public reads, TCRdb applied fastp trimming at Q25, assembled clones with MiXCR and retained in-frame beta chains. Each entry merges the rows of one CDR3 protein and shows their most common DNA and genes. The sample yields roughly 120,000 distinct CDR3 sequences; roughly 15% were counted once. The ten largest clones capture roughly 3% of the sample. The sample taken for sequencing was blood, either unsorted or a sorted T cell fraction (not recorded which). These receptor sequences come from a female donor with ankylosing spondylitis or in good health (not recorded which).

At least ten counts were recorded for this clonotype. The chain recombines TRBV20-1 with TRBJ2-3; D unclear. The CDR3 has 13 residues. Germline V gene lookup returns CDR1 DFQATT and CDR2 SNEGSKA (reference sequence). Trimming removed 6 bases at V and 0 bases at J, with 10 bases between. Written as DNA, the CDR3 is TGCAGTGCATGGACGGCTAGCACAGATACGCAGTATTTT. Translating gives CSAWTASTDTQYF.

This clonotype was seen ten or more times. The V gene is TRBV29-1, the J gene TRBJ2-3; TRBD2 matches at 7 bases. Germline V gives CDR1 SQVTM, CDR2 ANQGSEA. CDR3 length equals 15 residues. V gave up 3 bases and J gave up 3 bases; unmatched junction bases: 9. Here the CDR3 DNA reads TGCAGCGTTGACATGGGGGGGTATGGTACAGATACGCAGTATTTT. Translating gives CSVDMGGYGTDTQYF.

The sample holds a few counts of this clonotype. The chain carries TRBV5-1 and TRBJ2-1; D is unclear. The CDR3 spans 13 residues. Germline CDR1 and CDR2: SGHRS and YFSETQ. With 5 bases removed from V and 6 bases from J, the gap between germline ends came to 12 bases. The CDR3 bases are TGCGCCAGCAGAGTAGTCACTGTCAATGAGCAGTTCTTC. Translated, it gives CASRVVTVNEQFF.

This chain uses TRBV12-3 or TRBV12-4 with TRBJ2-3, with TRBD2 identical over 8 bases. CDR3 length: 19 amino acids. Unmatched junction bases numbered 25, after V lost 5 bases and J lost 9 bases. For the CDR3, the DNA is TGTGCCAGCAGTCCCAATATAGACTTAGCGGGGACGAAGATGAGAACGCAGTATTTT. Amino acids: CASSPNIDLAGTKMRTQYF.

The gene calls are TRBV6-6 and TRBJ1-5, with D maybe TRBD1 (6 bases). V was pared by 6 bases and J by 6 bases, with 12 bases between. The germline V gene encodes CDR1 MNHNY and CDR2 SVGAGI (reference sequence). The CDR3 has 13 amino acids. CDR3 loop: CASSTTGSQPQHF. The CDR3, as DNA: TGTGCCAGCAGCACAACAGGGAGTCAGCCCCAGCATTTT.

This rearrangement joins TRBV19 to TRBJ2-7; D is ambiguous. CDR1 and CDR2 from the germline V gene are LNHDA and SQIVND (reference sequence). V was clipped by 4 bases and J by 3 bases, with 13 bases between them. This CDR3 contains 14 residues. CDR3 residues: CASSNGGLDYEQYF. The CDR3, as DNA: TGTGCCAGTAGTAACGGCGGCCTGGACTACGAGCAGTACTTC. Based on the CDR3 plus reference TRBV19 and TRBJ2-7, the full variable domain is DGGITQSPKYLFRKEGQNVTLSCEQNLNHDAMYWYRQDPGQGLRLIYYSQIVNDFQKGDIAEGYSVSREKKESFPLTVTSAQKNPTAFYLCASSNGGLDYEQYFGPGTRLTVT.

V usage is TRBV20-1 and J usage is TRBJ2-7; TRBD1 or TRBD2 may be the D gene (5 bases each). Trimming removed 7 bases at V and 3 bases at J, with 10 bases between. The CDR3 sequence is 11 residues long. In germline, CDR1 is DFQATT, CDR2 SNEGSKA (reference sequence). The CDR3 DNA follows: TGCAGTGTTAAGGGGAGCTACGAGCAGTACTTC. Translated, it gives CSVKGSYEQYF.

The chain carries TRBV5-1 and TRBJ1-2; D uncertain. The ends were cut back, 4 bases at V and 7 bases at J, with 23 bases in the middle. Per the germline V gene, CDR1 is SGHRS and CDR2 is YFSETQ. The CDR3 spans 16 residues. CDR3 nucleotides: TGCGCCAGCAGCCCCCTTAGTAGGATCGACGGTGGTGGCTACACCTTC. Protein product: CASSPLSRIDGGGYTF. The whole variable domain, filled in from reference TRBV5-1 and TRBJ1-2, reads KAGVTQTPRYLIKTRGQQVTLSCSPISGHRSVSWYQQTPGQGLQFLFEYFSETQRNKGNFPGRFSGRQFSNSRSEMNVSTLELGDSALYLCASSPLSRIDGGGYTFGSGTRLTVV.

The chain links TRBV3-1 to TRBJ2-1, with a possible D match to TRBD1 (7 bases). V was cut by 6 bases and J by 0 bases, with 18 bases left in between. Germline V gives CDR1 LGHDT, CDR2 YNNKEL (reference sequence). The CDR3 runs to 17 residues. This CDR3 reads CASSTLWGDSSYNEQFF. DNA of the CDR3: TGTGCCAGCAGTACCTTATGGGGGGACAGCTCCTACAATGAGCAGTTCTTC.

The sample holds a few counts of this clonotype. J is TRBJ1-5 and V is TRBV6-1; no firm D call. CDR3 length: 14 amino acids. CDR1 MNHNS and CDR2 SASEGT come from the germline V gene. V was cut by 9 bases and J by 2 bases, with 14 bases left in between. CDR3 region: CARQGESGNQPQHF. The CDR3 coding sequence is TGTGCCAGACAAGGAGAATCCGGCAATCAGCCCCAGCATTTT.

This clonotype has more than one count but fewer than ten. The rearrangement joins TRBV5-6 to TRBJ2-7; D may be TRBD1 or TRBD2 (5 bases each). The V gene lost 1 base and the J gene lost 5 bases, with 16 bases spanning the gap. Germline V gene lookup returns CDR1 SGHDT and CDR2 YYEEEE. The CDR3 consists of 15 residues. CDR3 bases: TGTGCCAGCAGCTTGCGATTTGATGGGGACCACGAGCAGTACTTC. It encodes CASSLRFDGDHEQYF.

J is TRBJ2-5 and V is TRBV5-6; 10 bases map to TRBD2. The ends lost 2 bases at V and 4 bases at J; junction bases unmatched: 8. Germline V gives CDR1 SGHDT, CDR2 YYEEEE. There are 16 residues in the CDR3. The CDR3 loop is CASSFGLAGVPETQYF. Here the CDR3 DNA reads TGTGCCAGCAGCTTTGGGCTAGCGGGAGTGCCAGAGACCCAGTACTTC.

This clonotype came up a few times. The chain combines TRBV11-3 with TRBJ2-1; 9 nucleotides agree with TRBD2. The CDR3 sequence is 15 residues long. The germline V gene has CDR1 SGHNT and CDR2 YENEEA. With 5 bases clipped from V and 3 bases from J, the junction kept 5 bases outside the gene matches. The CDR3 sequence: CASSHSGSYYNEQFF. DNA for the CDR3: TGTGCCAGCAGCCATAGCGGGAGTTACTACAATGAGCAGTTCTTC.

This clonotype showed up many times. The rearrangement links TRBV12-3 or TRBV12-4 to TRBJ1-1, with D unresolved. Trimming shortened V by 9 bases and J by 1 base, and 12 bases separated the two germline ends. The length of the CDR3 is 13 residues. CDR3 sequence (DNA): TGTGCCAGTTCCCGGGAGGCGAACACTGAAGCTTTCTTT. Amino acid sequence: CASSREANTEAFF.

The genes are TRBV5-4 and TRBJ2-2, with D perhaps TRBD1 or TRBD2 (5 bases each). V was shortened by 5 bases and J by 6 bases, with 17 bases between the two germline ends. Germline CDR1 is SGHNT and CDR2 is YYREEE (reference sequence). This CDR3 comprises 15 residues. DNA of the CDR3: TGTGCCAGCAGAACCGGGACGGCCGAGTCCGGGGAGCTGTTTTTT. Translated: CASRTGTAESGELFF. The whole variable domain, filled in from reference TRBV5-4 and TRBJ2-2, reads ETGVTQSPTHLIKTRGQQVTLRCSSQSGHNTVSWYQQALGQGPQFIFQYYREEENGRGNFPPRFSGLQFPNYSSELNVNALELDDSALYLCASRTGTAESGELFFGEGSRLTVL.

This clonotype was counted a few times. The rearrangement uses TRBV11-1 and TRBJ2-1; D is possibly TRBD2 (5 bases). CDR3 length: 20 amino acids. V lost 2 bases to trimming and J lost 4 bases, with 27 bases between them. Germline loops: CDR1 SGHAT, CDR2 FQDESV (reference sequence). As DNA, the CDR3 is TGTGCCAGCAGCTTACCCCTGGACGGGAACCGACCTCCCGCTTACAATGAGCAGTTCTTC. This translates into CASSLPLDGNRPPAYNEQFF.

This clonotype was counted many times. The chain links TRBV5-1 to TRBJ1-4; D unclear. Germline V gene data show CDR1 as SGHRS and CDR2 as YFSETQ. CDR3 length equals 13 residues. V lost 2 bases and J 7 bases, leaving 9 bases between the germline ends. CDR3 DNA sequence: TGCGCCAGCAGCTTTGAAGGAAGTGAAAAACTGTTTTTT. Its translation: CASSFEGSEKLFF. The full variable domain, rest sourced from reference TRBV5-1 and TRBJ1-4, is KAGVTQTPRYLIKTRGQQVTLSCSPISGHRSVSWYQQTPGQGLQFLFEYFSETQRNKGNFPGRFSGRQFSNSRSEMNVSTLELGDSALYLCASSFEGSEKLFFGSGTQLSVL.

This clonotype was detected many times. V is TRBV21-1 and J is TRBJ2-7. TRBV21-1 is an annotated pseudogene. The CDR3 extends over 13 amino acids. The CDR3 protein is CASSKVRAYEQYF. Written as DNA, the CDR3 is TGTGCCAGCAGCAAAGTGCGCGCCTACGAGCAGTACTTC.

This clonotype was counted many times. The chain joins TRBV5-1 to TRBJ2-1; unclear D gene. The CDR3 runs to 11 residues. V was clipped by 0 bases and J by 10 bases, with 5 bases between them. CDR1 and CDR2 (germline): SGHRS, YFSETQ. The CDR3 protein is CASSLDREQFF. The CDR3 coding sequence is TGCGCCAGCAGCTTGGACCGAGAGCAGTTCTTC.

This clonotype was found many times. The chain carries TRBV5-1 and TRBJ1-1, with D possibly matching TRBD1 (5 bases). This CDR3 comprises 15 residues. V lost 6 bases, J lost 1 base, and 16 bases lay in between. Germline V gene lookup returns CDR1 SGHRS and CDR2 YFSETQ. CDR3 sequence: CASNPYGTENTEAFF. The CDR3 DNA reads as TGCGCCAGCAACCCGTATGGGACGGAGAACACTGAAGCTTTCTTT. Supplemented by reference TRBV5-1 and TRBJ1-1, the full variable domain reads KAGVTQTPRYLIKTRGQQVTLSCSPISGHRSVSWYQQTPGQGLQFLFEYFSETQRNKGNFPGRFSGRQFSNSRSEMNVSTLELGDSALYLCASNPYGTENTEAFFGQGTRLTVV.

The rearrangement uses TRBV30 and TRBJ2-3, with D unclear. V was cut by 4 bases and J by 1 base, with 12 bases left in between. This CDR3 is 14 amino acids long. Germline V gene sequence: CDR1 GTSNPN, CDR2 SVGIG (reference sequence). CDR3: CAWNDISGTDTQYF. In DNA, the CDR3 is TGTGCCTGGAATGATATAAGCGGCACAGATACGCAGTATTTT.

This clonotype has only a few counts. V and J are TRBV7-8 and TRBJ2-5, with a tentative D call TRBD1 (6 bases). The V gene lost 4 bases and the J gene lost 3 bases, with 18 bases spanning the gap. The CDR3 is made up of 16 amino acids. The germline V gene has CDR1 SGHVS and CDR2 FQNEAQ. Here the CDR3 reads CASSSATGRGEETQYF. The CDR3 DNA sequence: TGTGCCAGCAGCTCCGCGACAGGCCGGGGAGAAGAGACCCAGTACTTC.

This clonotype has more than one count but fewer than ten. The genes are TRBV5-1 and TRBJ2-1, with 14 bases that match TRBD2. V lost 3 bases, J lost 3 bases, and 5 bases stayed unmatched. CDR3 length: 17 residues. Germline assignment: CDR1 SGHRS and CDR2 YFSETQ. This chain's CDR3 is CASSSGLAGASYNEQFF. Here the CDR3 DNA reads TGCGCCAGCAGCTCGGGACTAGCGGGAGCAAGCTACAATGAGCAGTTCTTC. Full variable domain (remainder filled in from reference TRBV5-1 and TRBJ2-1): KAGVTQTPRYLIKTRGQQVTLSCSPISGHRSVSWYQQTPGQGLQFLFEYFSETQRNKGNFPGRFSGRQFSNSRSEMNVSTLELGDSALYLCASSSGLAGASYNEQFFGPGTRLTVL.